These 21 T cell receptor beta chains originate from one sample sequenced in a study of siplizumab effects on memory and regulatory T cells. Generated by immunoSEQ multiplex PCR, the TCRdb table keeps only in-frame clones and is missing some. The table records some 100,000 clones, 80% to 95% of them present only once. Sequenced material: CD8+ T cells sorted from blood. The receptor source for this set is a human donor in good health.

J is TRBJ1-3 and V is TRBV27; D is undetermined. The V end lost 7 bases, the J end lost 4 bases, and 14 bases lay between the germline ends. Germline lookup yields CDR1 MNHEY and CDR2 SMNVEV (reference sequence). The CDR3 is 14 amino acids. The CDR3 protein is CASTRGSAGNTIYF. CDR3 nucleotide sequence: TGTGCCAGCACCCGAGGGAGCGCGGGAAACACCATATATTTT.

This CDR3 is CASSPYSTDTQYF. The CDR3 region has the DNA TGTGCCAGCAGCCCCTATAGCACAGATACGCAGTATTTT. The chain employs TRBV7-3 and TRBJ2-3; no clear D gene. CDR3 length: 13 amino acids. Trimming cost V 5 bases and J 0 bases, with 6 bases left between them. The germline V gene encodes CDR1 SGHTA and CDR2 FQGTGA. Drawing the rest from reference TRBV7-3 and TRBJ2-3, the complete variable domain is GAGVSQTPSNKVTEKGKYVELRCDPISGHTALYWYRQSLGQGPEFLIYFQGTGAADDSGLPNDRFFAVRPEGSVSTLKIQRTERGDSAVYLCASSPYSTDTQYFGPGTRLTVL.

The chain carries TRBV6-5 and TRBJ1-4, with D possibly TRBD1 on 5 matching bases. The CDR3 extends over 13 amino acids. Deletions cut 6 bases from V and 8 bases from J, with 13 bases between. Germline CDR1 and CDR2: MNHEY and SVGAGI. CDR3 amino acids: CASSSGQDEKLFF. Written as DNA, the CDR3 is TGTGCCAGCAGCTCCGGACAAGACGAAAAACTGTTTTTT.

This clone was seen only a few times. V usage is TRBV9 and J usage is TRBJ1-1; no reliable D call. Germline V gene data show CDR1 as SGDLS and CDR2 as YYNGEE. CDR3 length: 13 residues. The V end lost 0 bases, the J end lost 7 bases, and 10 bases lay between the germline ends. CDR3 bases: TGTGCCAGCAGCGTAGAAGGGAGGGATGAAGCTTTCTTT. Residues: CASSVEGRDEAFF. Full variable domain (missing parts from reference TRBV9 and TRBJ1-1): DSGVTQTPKHLITATGQRVTLRCSPRSGDLSVYWYQQSLDQGLQFLIQYYNGEERAKGNILERFSAQQFPDLHSELNLSSLELGDSALYFCASSVEGRDEAFFGQGTRLTVV.

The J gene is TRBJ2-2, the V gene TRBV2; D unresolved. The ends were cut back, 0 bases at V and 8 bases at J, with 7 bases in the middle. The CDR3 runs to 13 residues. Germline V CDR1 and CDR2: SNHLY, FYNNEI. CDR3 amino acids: CASSEALVGELFF. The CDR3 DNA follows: TGTGCCAGCAGTGAAGCGCTTGTGGGGGAGCTGTTTTTT.

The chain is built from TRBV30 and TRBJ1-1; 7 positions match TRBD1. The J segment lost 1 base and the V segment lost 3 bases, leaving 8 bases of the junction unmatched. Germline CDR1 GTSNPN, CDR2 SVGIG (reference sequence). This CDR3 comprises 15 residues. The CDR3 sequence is CAWRGPTGQNTEAFF. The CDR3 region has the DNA TGTGCCTGGAGGGGCCCGACAGGGCAGAACACTGAAGCTTTCTTT.

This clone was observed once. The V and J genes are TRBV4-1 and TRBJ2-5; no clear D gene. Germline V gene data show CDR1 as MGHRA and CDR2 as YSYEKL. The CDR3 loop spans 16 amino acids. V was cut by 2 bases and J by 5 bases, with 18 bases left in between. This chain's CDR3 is CASSQLQRATGETQYF. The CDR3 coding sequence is TGCGCCAGCAGCCAACTACAGCGAGCCACCGGGGAGACCCAGTACTTC.

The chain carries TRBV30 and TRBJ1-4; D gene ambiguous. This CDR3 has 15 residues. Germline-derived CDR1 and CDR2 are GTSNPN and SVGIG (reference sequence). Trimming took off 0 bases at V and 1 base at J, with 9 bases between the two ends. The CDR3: CAWSVMKGTNEKLFF. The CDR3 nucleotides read TGTGCCTGGAGTGTAATGAAGGGAACTAATGAAAAACTGTTTTTT.

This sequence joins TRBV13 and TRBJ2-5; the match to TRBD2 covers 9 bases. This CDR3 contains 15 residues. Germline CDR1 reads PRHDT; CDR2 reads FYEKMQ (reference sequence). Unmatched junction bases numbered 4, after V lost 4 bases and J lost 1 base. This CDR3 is CASSYGGRGQETQYF. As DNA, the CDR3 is TGTGCCAGCAGCTACGGCGGGAGGGGCCAAGAGACCCAGTACTTC. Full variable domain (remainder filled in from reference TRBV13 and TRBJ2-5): AAGVIQSPRHLIKEKRETATLKCYPIPRHDTVYWYQQGPGQDPQFLISFYEKMQSDKGSIPDRFSAQQFSDYHSELNMSSLELGDSALYFCASSYGGRGQETQYFGPGTRLLVL.

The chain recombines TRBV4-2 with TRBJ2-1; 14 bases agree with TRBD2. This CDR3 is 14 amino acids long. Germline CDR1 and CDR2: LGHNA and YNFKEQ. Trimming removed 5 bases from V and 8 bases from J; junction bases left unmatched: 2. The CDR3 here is CASSGTSGSYEQFF. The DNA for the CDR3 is TGTGCCAGCAGCGGGACTAGCGGGAGCTATGAGCAGTTCTTC.

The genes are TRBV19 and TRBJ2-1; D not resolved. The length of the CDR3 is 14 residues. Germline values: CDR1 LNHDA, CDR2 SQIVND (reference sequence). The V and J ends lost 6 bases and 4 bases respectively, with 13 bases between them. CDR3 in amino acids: CASSPMGMYNEQFF. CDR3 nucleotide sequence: TGTGCCAGTAGCCCCATGGGGATGTACAATGAGCAGTTCTTC.

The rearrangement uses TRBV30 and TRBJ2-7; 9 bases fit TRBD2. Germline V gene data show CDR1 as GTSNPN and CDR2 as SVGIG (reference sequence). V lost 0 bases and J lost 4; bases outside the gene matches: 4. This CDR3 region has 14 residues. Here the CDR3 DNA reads TGTGCCTGGAGTGTCGGACTAGCGCGATACGAGCAGTACTTC. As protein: CAWSVGLARYEQYF.

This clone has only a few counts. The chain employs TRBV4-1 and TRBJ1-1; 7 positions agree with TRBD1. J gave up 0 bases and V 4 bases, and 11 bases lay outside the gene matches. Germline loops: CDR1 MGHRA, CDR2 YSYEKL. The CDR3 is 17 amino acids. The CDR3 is CASSPSVTGFVNTEAFF. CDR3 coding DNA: TGCGCCAGCAGCCCATCGGTGACAGGGTTTGTGAACACTGAAGCTTTCTTT.

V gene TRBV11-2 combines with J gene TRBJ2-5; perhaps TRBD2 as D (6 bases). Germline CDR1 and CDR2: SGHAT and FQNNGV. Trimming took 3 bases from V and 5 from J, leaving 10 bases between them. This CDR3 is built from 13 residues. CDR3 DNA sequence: TGTGCCAGCAGCTTGCACAGCGGGGAGACCCAGTACTTC. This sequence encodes CASSLHSGETQYF.

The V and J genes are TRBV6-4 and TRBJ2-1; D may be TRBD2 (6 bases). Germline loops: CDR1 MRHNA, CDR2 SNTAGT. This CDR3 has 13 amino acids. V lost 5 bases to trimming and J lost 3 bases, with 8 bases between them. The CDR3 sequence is CASSKTSYNEQFF. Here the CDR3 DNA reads TGTGCCAGCAGTAAGACTAGCTACAATGAGCAGTTCTTC.

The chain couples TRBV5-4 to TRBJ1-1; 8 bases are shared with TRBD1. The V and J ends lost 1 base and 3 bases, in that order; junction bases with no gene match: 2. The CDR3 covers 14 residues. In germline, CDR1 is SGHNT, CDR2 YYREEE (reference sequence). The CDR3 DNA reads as TGTGCCAGCAGCTTGACAGGGGGTTACACTGAAGCTTTCTTT. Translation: CASSLTGGYTEAFF.

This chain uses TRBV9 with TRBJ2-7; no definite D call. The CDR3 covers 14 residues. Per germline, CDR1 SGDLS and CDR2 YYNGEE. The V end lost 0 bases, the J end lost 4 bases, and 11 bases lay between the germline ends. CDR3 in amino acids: CASSVDPDRYEQYF. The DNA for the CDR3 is TGTGCCAGCAGCGTAGACCCGGATCGTTACGAGCAGTACTTC.

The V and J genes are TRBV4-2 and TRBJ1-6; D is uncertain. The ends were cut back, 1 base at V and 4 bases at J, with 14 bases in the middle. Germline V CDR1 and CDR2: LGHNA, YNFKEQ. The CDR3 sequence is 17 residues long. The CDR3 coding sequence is TGTGCCAGCAGCCAAGGTACGCGCCTTCAGTATAATTCACCCCTCCACTTT. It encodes CASSQGTRLQYNSPLHF.

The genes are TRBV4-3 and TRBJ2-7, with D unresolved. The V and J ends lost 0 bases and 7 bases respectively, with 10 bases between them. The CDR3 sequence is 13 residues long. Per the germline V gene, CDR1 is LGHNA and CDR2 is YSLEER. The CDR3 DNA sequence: TGCGCCAGCAGCCAAGATCGAAGGGAAGAGCAGTACTTC. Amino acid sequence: CASSQDRREEQYF.

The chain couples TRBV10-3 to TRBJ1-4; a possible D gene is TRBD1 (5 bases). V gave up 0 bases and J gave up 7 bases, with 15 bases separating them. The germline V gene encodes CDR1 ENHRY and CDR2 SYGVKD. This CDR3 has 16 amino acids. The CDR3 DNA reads TGTGCCATCAGTGAGTCGATGGGGGGATATGGTGAAAAACTGTTTTTT. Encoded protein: CAISESMGGYGEKLFF.

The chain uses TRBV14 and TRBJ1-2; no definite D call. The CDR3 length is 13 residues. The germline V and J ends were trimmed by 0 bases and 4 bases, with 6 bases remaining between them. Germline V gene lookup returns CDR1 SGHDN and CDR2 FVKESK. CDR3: CASSQDKGYGYTF. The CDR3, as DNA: TGTGCCAGCAGCCAAGATAAGGGCTATGGCTACACCTTC.